The 7 T cell receptor beta chains in this list originate from one sample, sequenced in a study of blood T cell repertoires in COVID-19. TCRdb's table, derived via immunoSEQ multiplex PCR, lists solely in-frame clones and lacks some. Of approximately 51,000 clones in the sample, roughly 87% were seen once. The source material was peripheral blood. The source of these receptors is a man aged 45-65 years with active COVID-19.

The J gene is TRBJ2-7, the V gene TRBV9, with D possibly TRBD2 on 6 matching bases. Germline V gene sequence: CDR1 SGDLS, CDR2 YYNGEE. There are 15 residues in the CDR3. The V end lost 2 bases, the J end lost 4 bases, and 16 bases lay between the germline ends. Written as DNA, the CDR3 is TGTGCCAGCAGCGTGCGGGGCGGGGACCAATACGAGCAGTACTTC. Translation gives CASSVRGGDQYEQYF.

The rearrangement joins TRBV4-2 to TRBJ2-2, with a tentative D call TRBD1 (6 bases). Germline V CDR1 and CDR2: LGHNA, YNFKEQ. The CDR3 has 14 residues. The ends were cut back, 4 bases at V and 6 bases at J, with 12 bases in the middle. The CDR3 spells CASSREQGSGELFF. CDR3 coding DNA: TGTGCCAGCAGCCGAGAACAGGGATCCGGGGAGCTGTTTTTT.

This chain uses TRBV5-1 with TRBJ1-1; no reliable D call. Germline CDR1 reads SGHRS; CDR2 reads YFSETQ. Trimming pared 4 bases from V and 0 bases from J, leaving 7 bases between. The CDR3 runs to 13 residues. DNA for the CDR3: TGCGCCAGCAGCAGGAGCATGAACACTGAAGCTTTCTTT. Its protein product is CASSRSMNTEAFF. Using reference TRBV5-1 and TRBJ1-1 for the parts outside the CDR3, the full variable domain is KAGVTQTPRYLIKTRGQQVTLSCSPISGHRSVSWYQQTPGQGLQFLFEYFSETQRNKGNFPGRFSGRQFSNSRSEMNVSTLELGDSALYLCASSRSMNTEAFFGQGTRLTVV.

The chain combines TRBV5-1 with TRBJ2-2, with D possibly TRBD2 on 6 matching bases. Trimming shortened V by 4 bases and J by 3 bases, and 13 bases separated the two germline ends. Germline V gene lookup returns CDR1 SGHRS and CDR2 YFSETQ. The CDR3 covers 15 residues. DNA of the CDR3: TGCGCCAGCAGCGGGGGGACTGAGTACACCGGGGAGCTGTTTTTT. It yields the protein CASSGGTEYTGELFF.

In its sample, this clone was seen a few times. The V and J genes are TRBV5-1 and TRBJ2-1; 11 bases line up with TRBD2. With V trimmed by 4 bases and J by 5 bases, 8 bases remained unmatched. The CDR3 loop spans 16 amino acids. Germline V gene data show CDR1 as SGHRS and CDR2 as YFSETQ. CDR3 bases: TGCGCCAGCAGCCTTAGGGCTAGCGGGGGGAACAATGAGCAGTTCTTC. Protein: CASSLRASGGNNEQFF.

V gene TRBV18 combines with J gene TRBJ2-5; possibly TRBD1 for D (6 bases). This CDR3 has 19 residues. The germline V and J ends were trimmed by 2 bases and 0 bases, with 22 bases remaining between them. Per germline, CDR1 KGHSH and CDR2 LQKENI. DNA for the CDR3: TGTGCCAGCTCACCAAGGACAGAGACCGCCTTATGGTACCAAGAGACCCAGTACTTC. It is translated as CASSPRTETALWYQETQYF.

The chain employs TRBV19 and TRBJ1-1; D uncertain. Germline CDR1 LNHDA, CDR2 SQIVND (reference sequence). V was clipped by 1 base and J by 1 base, with 7 bases between them. The CDR3 loop spans 14 amino acids. CDR3 amino acids: CASSIAAGNTEAFF. The CDR3 coding sequence is TGTGCCAGTAGTATAGCGGCAGGGAACACTGAAGCTTTCTTT.